These T cell receptor beta chains were read from a single sample in a study of CD8 T cells in Susac syndrome. TCRdb itself ran the immunoSEQ multiplex PCR reads through MiXCR, one entry per CDR3 protein. The data show 150,000 to 200,000 distinct CDR3 sequences, roughly 92% seen once. Specimen: CD4+ T cells from PBMCs. All receptors derive from a human donor in good health. Both conserved end residues are part of each CDR3. The order of the fields is V gene, D gene, J gene, clone size, CDR3 DNA, CDR3 protein. D genes are given only for firm matches. Clone size is given for some rows only: seen once, a few or many times, or a class if the clone is expanded.

V: TRBV7-2; D: TRBD2; J: TRBJ2-1; size: .; DNA: TGTGCCAGCAGCCTTCGGACTAGCGGGGGTTACAATGAGCAGTTCTTC; CDR3: CASSLRTSGGYNEQFF
V: TRBV6-1; D: TRBD1; J: TRBJ2-7; size: .; DNA: TGTGCCAGCAGTGCTCCCCGGACAGGGACCCACGAGCAGTACTTC; CDR3: CASSAPRTGTHEQYF
V: TRBV2; D: .; J: TRBJ1-1; size: .; DNA: TGTGCCAGCAGTGAAGACAGGAGGAACACTGAAGCTTTCTTT; CDR3: CASSEDRRNTEAFF
V: TRBV6-5; D: TRBD2; J: TRBJ2-7; size: .; DNA: TGTGCCAGCAGTTACGGGACGGGGGGTCCCTACGAGCAGTACTTC; CDR3: CASSYGTGGPYEQYF
V: TRBV19; D: .; J: TRBJ1-1; size: .; DNA: TGTGCCAGTACCCTAAGACCGGGGGCGGATGGCACTGAAGCTTTCTTT; CDR3: CASTLRPGADGTEAFF
V: TRBV28; D: TRBD2; J: TRBJ2-1; size: few; DNA: TGTGCCAGCAGTTCATTAGCGGGGGGGTACAATGAGCAGTTCTTC; CDR3: CASSSLAGGYNEQFF
V: TRBV4-2; D: TRBD2; J: TRBJ2-3; size: .; DNA: TGTGCCAGCAGCCAACTCCCCGGGGTAGCGGGGGGGGGCACAGATACGCAGTATTTT; CDR3: CASSQLPGVAGGGTDTQYF
V: TRBV12-3/TRBV12-4; D: .; J: TRBJ2-2; size: few; DNA: TGTGCCAGCAGTTTAGGAGGGACCGGGGAGCTGTTTTTT; CDR3: CASSLGGTGELFF
V: TRBV10-3; D: .; J: TRBJ1-2; size: .; DNA: TGTGCCATCAGTGACCCATTGGCAGCTAACTATGGCTACACCTTC; CDR3: CAISDPLAANYGYTF
V: TRBV30; D: .; J: TRBJ1-5; size: .; DNA: TGTGCCTGGAGTGTAACCCAGGACCTCGGTTCTCAGCCCCAGCATTTT; CDR3: CAWSVTQDLGSQPQHF
V: TRBV28; D: TRBD1; J: TRBJ1-5; size: .; DNA: TGTGCCAGCAGTCGACAGGGGTGGAATCAGCCCCAGCATTTT; CDR3: CASSRQGWNQPQHF
V: TRBV28; D: .; J: TRBJ1-2; size: .; DNA: TGTGCCAGCAGGGAACAGGGAAGGGGTCTCTATGGCTACACCTTC; CDR3: CASREQGRGLYGYTF
V: TRBV18; D: .; J: TRBJ2-7; size: .; DNA: TGTGCCAGCTCACAAAGCGCGACAGGATCCCACGAGCAGTACTTC; CDR3: CASSQSATGSHEQYF
V: TRBV5-1; D: TRBD1; J: TRBJ1-1; size: .; DNA: TGCGCCAGCAGCTTGGGGACAGGGGCGCACGCTGAAGCTTTCTTT; CDR3: CASSLGTGAHAEAFF
V: TRBV24-1; D: .; J: TRBJ2-1; size: .; DNA: TGTGCCACCACTGACTGGAACTACAATGAGCAGTTCTTC; CDR3: CATTDWNYNEQFF
V: TRBV4-2; D: .; J: TRBJ1-2; size: .; DNA: TGTGCCAGCAGCCAAGAAATACAGGATAACTATGGCTACACCTTC; CDR3: CASSQEIQDNYGYTF
V: TRBV25-1; D: .; J: TRBJ2-1; size: .; DNA: TGTGCCAGCAGTGAATGGCCCGAGCAGTTCTTC; CDR3: CASSEWPEQFF